The 14 T cell receptor beta chains presented below share a single source sample, sequenced in a study of neoadjuvant anti-PD-1 for oral cavity cancer. TCRdb keeps only in-frame clones here, not all; method: immunoSEQ multiplex PCR. The sample lists approximately 74,000 clones; 84% were seen once. The sequencing here drew on PBMCs, taken before nivolumab (anti-PD-1) treatment. These receptors all come from a person aged 40 to 85 with oral cavity squamous cell carcinoma.

The gene calls are TRBV29-1 and TRBJ2-2; 7 bases match TRBD1. The germline gives CDR1 SQVTM, CDR2 ANQGSEA. Unmatched junction bases numbered 7, after V lost 6 bases and J lost 3 bases. This CDR3 is 14 amino acids long. The chain's CDR3 is CSVFFGQDTGELFF. Written as DNA, the CDR3 is TGCAGCGTCTTCTTCGGACAGGACACCGGGGAGCTGTTTTTT.

This chain uses TRBV2 with TRBJ2-1, with a possible D match to TRBD1 (5 bases). V shed 7 bases and J shed 8 bases, with 24 bases lying between them. The germline V gene has CDR1 SNHLY and CDR2 FYNNEI. The CDR3 runs 16 residues. CDR3 region: CASIDPTASRADEQFF. As DNA, the CDR3 is TGTGCCAGCATTGACCCAACGGCGTCCAGGGCAGATGAGCAGTTCTTC.

The chain links TRBV10-1 to TRBJ1-2; the match to TRBD1 covers 8 bases. The J segment lost 8 bases and the V segment lost 0 bases, leaving 2 bases of the junction unmatched. Germline lookup yields CDR1 WNHNN and CDR2 SYGVQD (reference sequence). The CDR3 extends over 13 amino acids. This chain's CDR3 is CASSESAGGGYTF. The CDR3 DNA follows: TGCGCCAGCAGTGAGTCGGCAGGGGGCGGCTACACCTTC.

The chain has TRBV5-1 and TRBJ2-2, with a tentative D call TRBD2 (6 bases). This CDR3 is 18 amino acids long. The V and J ends lost 3 bases and 0 bases respectively, with 18 bases between them. Per germline, CDR1 SGHRS and CDR2 YFSETQ. CDR3 region: CASSSQLGGETNTGELFF. CDR3 nucleotides: TGCGCCAGCAGCTCGCAGTTGGGGGGAGAGACGAACACCGGGGAGCTGTTTTTT.

This clone was seen only once. This rearrangement joins TRBV10-3 to TRBJ2-5, with 14 bases that match TRBD2. Germline lookup yields CDR1 ENHRY and CDR2 SYGVKD. The CDR3 runs 16 residues. V lost 5 bases and J lost 3; bases outside the gene matches: 5. CDR3 bases: TGTGCCATCAGTCTCGGGACTAGCGGGAGAGAAGAGACCCAGTACTTC. It yields the protein CAISLGTSGREETQYF.

This chain links TRBV4-2 with TRBJ2-7; the D gene is possibly TRBD2 (7 bases). Trimming removed 1 base at V and 7 bases at J, with 20 bases between. Germline loops: CDR1 LGHNA, CDR2 YNFKEQ. The CDR3 has 16 amino acids. The chain's CDR3 is CASSQGGLAAPEEQYF. CDR3 in DNA: TGTGCCAGCAGCCAAGGGGGGCTAGCGGCCCCTGAGGAGCAGTACTTC.

CDR3 sequence (DNA): TGTGCCAGCAGCCCCTACACCGGGACTTACTACGAGCAGTACTTC. Its protein is CASSPYTGTYYEQYF. The genes are TRBV27 and TRBJ2-7, with D maybe TRBD2 (6 bases). The germline V gene has CDR1 MNHEY and CDR2 SMNVEV (reference sequence). The CDR3 is 15 residues long. The V end was cut by 6 bases, the J end by 3 bases, with 18 bases between.

The CDR3 coding sequence is TGTGCCATCAGTTTACAGGGGGCGGGGAACACTGAAGCTTTCTTT. It yields the protein CAISLQGAGNTEAFF. V and J are TRBV10-3 and TRBJ1-1; TRBD1 matches at 9 bases. The CDR3 length is 15 residues. V was pared by 5 bases and J by 1 base, with 5 bases of the junction left unmatched. CDR1 ENHRY and CDR2 SYGVKD come from the germline V gene.

This chain links TRBV30 with TRBJ1-1; D is unresolved. Trimming removed 1 base at V and 0 bases at J, with 9 bases between. The CDR3 totals 14 residues. Germline V lookup: CDR1 GTSNPN, CDR2 SVGIG (reference sequence). CDR3 sequence reads: CAWSAVVMNTEAFF. CDR3 sequence (DNA): TGTGCCTGGAGTGCGGTGGTTATGAACACTGAAGCTTTCTTT.

The chain is built from TRBV19 and TRBJ2-7, with 8 bases lining up with TRBD1. The J segment lost 2 bases and the V segment lost 4 bases, leaving 7 bases of the junction unmatched. CDR1 and CDR2 from the germline V gene are LNHDA and SQIVND (reference sequence). This CDR3 comprises 15 residues. The CDR3 loop is CASSKGTGLTYEQYF. The CDR3 DNA follows: TGTGCCAGTAGTAAGGGGACAGGCCTAACCTACGAGCAGTACTTC.

V is TRBV5-1 and J is TRBJ2-5, with a weak D call TRBD2 (5 bases). The CDR3 length is 16 residues. V lost 2 bases, J lost 1 base, and 15 bases lay in between. Looked up from germline, CDR1 is SGHRS and CDR2 is YFSETQ. The CDR3 nucleotides are TGCGCCAGCAGCTTCTCCCAGCGGTACATCCAAGAGACCCAGTACTTC. Translation gives CASSFSQRYIQETQYF.

The chain combines TRBV29-1 with TRBJ2-7; D is perhaps TRBD1 (5 bases). Germline V gene lookup returns CDR1 SQVTM and CDR2 ANQGSEA. The CDR3 has 12 residues. V dropped 8 bases and J dropped 7 bases, with 18 bases sitting between them. The CDR3 region is CSIGQGSREQYF. The CDR3 nucleotides are TGCAGCATTGGGCAGGGCTCGAGGGAGCAGTACTTC.

The V gene is TRBV9, the J gene TRBJ2-2; 10 bases are a match to TRBD1. Trimming at V came to 4 bases and at J to 4 bases, leaving 16 bases not matched to a gene. Germline CDR1 reads SGDLS; CDR2 reads YYNGEE. The CDR3 loop spans 19 amino acids. CDR3 amino acids: CASSPPYSSGTGVTGELFF. CDR3 bases: TGTGCCAGCAGCCCACCGTATTCATCCGGGACAGGGGTCACCGGGGAGCTGTTTTTT.

CDR3 in amino acids: CASSFLGTSGITDTQYF. For the CDR3, the DNA is TGCGCCAGCAGCTTCCTGGGGACTAGCGGGATCACAGATACGCAGTATTTT. The chain uses TRBV5-1 and TRBJ2-3, with TRBD2 matching 13 bases. CDR1 SGHRS and CDR2 YFSETQ come from the germline V gene. Germline trimming cut 2 bases from V and 2 bases from J; bases unmatched to any gene: 5. This CDR3 has 17 residues.